This T cell receptor (beta chain) was sequenced in a study of spatial heterogeneity in lung cancer. Overall study context: More than ten raw reads, on average, carried each unique TCR and UMI combination.

Trimming removed 5 bases from V and 5 bases from J; junction bases left unmatched: 5. Germline lookup yields CDR1 SGHVS and CDR2 FQNEAQ. The CDR3 is made up of 15 amino acids. MiXCR was run by TCRdb on the 5' RACE reads, yielding one entry per CDR3 protein. The sample lists under 100,000 distinct CDR3 sequences, around 9% occurring once. Sample time point: sample taken at primary tumor resection. Extraction of whole RNA from tumor, nontumor lung or frozen PBMC preceded unsorted sequencing. Donation came from around 77 patients with untreated early-stage non-small cell lung cancer. This TCR derives from a male donor with early-stage non-small cell lung cancer. The rearrangement links TRBV7-8 to TRBJ2-1; the match to TRBD2 covers 11 bases. The material was PBMCs, obtained at surgery. CDR3 in DNA: TGTGCCAGCAGCGCGGGACTAGCGGTTCACAATGAGCAGTTCTTC. Residues: CASSAGLAVHNEQFF.